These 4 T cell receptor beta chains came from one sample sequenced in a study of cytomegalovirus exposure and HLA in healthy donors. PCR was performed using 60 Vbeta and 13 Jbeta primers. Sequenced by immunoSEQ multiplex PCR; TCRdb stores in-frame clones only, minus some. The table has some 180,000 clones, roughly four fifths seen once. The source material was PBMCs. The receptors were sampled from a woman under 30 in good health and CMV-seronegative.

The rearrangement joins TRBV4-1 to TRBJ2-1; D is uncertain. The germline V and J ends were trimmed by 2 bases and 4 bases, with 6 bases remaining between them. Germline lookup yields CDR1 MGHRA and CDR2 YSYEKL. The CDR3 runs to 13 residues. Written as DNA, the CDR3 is TGCGCCAGCAGCCAATTAATTTACAATGAGCAGTTCTTC. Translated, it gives CASSQLIYNEQFF.

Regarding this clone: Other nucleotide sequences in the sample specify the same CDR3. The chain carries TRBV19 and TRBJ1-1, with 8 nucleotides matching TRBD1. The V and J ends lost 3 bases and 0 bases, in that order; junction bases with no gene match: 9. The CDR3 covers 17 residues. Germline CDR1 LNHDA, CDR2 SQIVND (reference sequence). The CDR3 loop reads CASSMFPGDRLNTEAFF. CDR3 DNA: TGTGCCAGTAGTATGTTTCCTGGGGACAGGCTGAACACTGAAGCTTTCTTT.

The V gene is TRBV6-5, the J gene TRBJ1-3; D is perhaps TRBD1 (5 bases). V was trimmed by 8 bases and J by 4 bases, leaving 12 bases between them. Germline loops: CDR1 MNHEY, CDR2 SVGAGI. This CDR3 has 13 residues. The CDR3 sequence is CASHQGGGNTIYF. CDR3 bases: TGTGCCAGCCACCAGGGCGGCGGAAACACCATATATTTT.

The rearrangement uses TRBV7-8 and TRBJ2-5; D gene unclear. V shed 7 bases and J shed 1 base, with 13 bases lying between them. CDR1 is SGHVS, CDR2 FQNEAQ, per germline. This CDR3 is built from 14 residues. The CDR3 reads CASIMTPFQETQYF. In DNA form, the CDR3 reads TGTGCCAGCATCATGACACCCTTCCAAGAGACCCAGTACTTC.